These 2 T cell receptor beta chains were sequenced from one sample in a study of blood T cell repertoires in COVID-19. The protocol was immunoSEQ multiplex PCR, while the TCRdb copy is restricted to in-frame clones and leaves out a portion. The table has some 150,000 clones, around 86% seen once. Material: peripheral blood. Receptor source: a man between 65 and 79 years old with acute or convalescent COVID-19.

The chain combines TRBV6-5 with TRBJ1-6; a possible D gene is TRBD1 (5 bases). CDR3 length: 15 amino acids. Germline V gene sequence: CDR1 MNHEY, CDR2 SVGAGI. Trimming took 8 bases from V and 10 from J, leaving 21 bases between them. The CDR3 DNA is TGTGCCAGCGGGGGAACGGGGGTTCCTCGGTCACCCCTCCACTTT. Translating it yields CASGGTGVPRSPLHF.

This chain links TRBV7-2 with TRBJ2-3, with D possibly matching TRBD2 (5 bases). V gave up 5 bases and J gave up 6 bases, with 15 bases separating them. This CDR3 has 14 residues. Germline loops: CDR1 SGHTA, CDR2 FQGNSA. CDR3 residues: CASSLSGGGDTQYF. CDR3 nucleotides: TGTGCCAGCAGCCTCAGCGGAGGTGGTGATACGCAGTATTTT.